The 30 T cell receptor beta chains below all came from one sample that was sequenced in a study of blood T cell repertoires in COVID-19. This table comes from immunoSEQ multiplex PCR, and its TCRdb copy is limited to in-frame clones, with some not included. Among about 110,000 clones, approximately 82% were seen once, and the ten largest hold about 4.1%. The specimen was peripheral blood. The receptors were gathered from a woman older than 75 with acute or convalescent COVID-19.

The rearrangement uses TRBV10-3 and TRBJ1-1; no firm D call. This CDR3 contains 14 residues. V shed 4 bases and J shed 6 bases, with 15 bases lying between them. The germline gives CDR1 ENHRY, CDR2 SYGVKD. CDR3 protein: CAISASTPPAEAFF. DNA of the CDR3: TGTGCCATCAGTGCTAGCACACCCCCAGCTGAAGCTTTCTTT.

CDR3 amino acids: CASRDLTGDYNSPLHF. The DNA of the CDR3 is TGCGCCAGTAGGGACCTAACAGGGGACTATAATTCACCCCTCCACTTT. The chain carries TRBV5-1 and TRBJ1-6, with 7 nucleotides matching TRBD1. The CDR3 consists of 16 residues. CDR1 SGHRS and CDR2 YFSETQ come from the germline V gene. V lost 8 bases, J lost 3 bases, and 11 bases stayed unmatched. Together with reference TRBV5-1 and TRBJ1-6, the CDR3 gives the full variable domain: KAGVTQTPRYLIKTRGQQVTLSCSPISGHRSVSWYQQTPGQGLQFLFEYFSETQRNKGNFPGRFSGRQFSNSRSEMNVSTLELGDSALYLCASRDLTGDYNSPLHFGNGTRLTVT.

This clone was detected once. The chain has TRBV10-1 and TRBJ2-1, with 7 bases aligning to TRBD1. This CDR3 has 13 residues. Trimming at V came to 8 bases and at J to 9 bases, leaving 10 bases not matched to a gene. Per germline, CDR1 WNHNN and CDR2 SYGVQD (reference sequence). CDR3 sequence reads: CASAGTVPVEQFF. The CDR3 DNA sequence: TGCGCCAGCGCCGGGACAGTCCCCGTTGAGCAGTTCTTC.

The CDR3, as DNA: TGTGCCAGCAGATCCGGGGGGCCAGATACGCAGTATTTT. The encoded protein is CASRSGGPDTQYF. This rearrangement joins TRBV12-3 or TRBV12-4 to TRBJ2-3, with a possible D match to TRBD2 (7 bases). The CDR3 spans 13 residues. Trimming took off 6 bases at V and 4 bases at J, with 11 bases between the two ends.

This clone appeared once. The chain combines TRBV9 with TRBJ1-2; unclear D gene. The ends were cut back, 2 bases at V and 2 bases at J, with 10 bases in the middle. The V gene's germline CDR1 is SGDLS and CDR2 YYNGEE. The CDR3 has 14 amino acids. The CDR3 spells CASSVSLENYGYTF. In DNA, the CDR3 is TGTGCCAGCAGCGTCTCCCTAGAAAACTATGGCTACACCTTC.

The table lists this clone with a few counts. The genes are TRBV20-1 and TRBJ2-5, with D perhaps TRBD1 (6 bases). Germline assignment: CDR1 DFQATT and CDR2 SNEGSKA (reference sequence). CDR3 length: 11 residues. Trimming removed 6 bases at V and 4 bases at J, with 9 bases between. The CDR3 region has the DNA TGCAGTGCCCAGGGGTTAGAGACCCAGTACTTC. Protein sequence: CSAQGLETQYF.

J is TRBJ2-7 and V is TRBV5-4; TRBD2 agrees at 10 bases. V lost 3 bases, J lost 5 bases, and 8 bases stayed unmatched. This CDR3 has 15 residues. Germline CDR1 and CDR2: SGHNT and YYREEE (reference sequence). CDR3 protein: CASSSGEGLADEQYF. CDR3 DNA sequence: TGTGCCAGCAGCTCCGGAGAAGGACTAGCGGACGAGCAGTACTTC.

This clone was observed once. The chain employs TRBV27 and TRBJ1-1, with 7 bases lining up with TRBD1. Trimming at V came to 5 bases and at J to 12 bases, leaving 12 bases not matched to a gene. The V gene's germline CDR1 is MNHEY and CDR2 SMNVEV (reference sequence). CDR3 length equals 13 residues. The CDR3: CASSPYTGDRSFF. The CDR3 nucleotides are TGTGCCAGCAGTCCATATACAGGGGATAGGTCTTTCTTT.

The chain uses TRBV2 and TRBJ1-5; D is unresolved. The CDR3 is 16 amino acids. From germline, CDR1 is SNHLY and CDR2 FYNNEI. With 3 bases removed from V and 1 base from J, the gap between germline ends came to 13 bases. CDR3 loop: CASSDDGRGSNQPQHF. The CDR3 nucleotides read TGTGCCAGCAGTGACGATGGTCGGGGAAGCAATCAGCCCCAGCATTTT.

This CDR3 reads CATSDSRGLPNEQFF. As DNA, the CDR3 is TGTGCCACCAGTGACTCCCGGGGACTACCCAATGAGCAGTTCTTC. This sequence joins TRBV24-1 and TRBJ2-1; 7 bases align to TRBD2. Germline assignment: CDR1 KGHDR and CDR2 SFDVKD. The trim removed 4 bases at V and 6 bases at J, leaving 8 bases unmatched. This CDR3 is built from 15 residues.

This clone was seen once. V is TRBV7-9 and J is TRBJ2-5; 9 bases line up with TRBD2. After removal of 0 bases from V and 0 bases from J, the junction contained 5 bases not matched to a gene. Looked up from germline, CDR1 is SEHNR and CDR2 is FQNEAQ (reference sequence). The CDR3 runs 17 residues. CDR3 in amino acids: CASSLAVAGAHQETQYF. The CDR3 DNA reads TGTGCCAGCAGCTTAGCGGTAGCGGGGGCCCACCAAGAGACCCAGTACTTC.

This clone has only a few counts. The gene calls are TRBV9 and TRBJ1-2; weak D call: TRBD1 (5 bases). Per germline, CDR1 SGDLS and CDR2 YYNGEE. The CDR3 extends over 12 amino acids. V was clipped by 5 bases and J by 4 bases, with 9 bases between them. CDR3 nucleotides: TGTGCCAGCAGGCAGGGAGGCTATGGCTACACCTTC. Protein: CASRQGGYGYTF.

The chain joins TRBV18 to TRBJ2-1; D possibly corresponds to TRBD2 (6 bases). Germline lookup yields CDR1 KGHSH and CDR2 LQKENI. The CDR3 consists of 14 residues. V was shortened by 3 bases and J by 3 bases, with 9 bases between the two germline ends. The CDR3 coding sequence is TGTGCCAGCTCACCCGCGGGAAGCTACAATGAGCAGTTCTTC. Translation: CASSPAGSYNEQFF.

CDR3 nucleotides: TGCGCCAGCAGCTTGGGTCAGGTAGACTATGGCTACACCTTC. Amino acid sequence: CASSLGQVDYGYTF. The chain has TRBV5-1 and TRBJ1-2; no firm D call. CDR1 is SGHRS, CDR2 YFSETQ, per germline. The CDR3 runs to 14 residues. V gave up 0 bases and J gave up 3 bases, with 9 bases separating them.

The chain has TRBV6-5 and TRBJ2-5; maybe TRBD2 (6 bases). Trimming pared 8 bases from V and 2 bases from J, leaving 6 bases between. CDR1 is MNHEY and CDR2 is SVGAGI in the germline V gene. The CDR3 runs 11 residues. The CDR3 sequence: CASGGQETQYF. The CDR3 bases are TGTGCCAGCGGGGGGCAAGAGACCCAGTACTTC.

This chain uses TRBV5-8 with TRBJ1-6, with no clear D. Trimming removed 0 bases at V and 5 bases at J, with 6 bases between. This CDR3 comprises 14 residues. Germline V gives CDR1 SGHTS, CDR2 YDEGEE. Here the CDR3 reads CASSLELNNSPLHF. DNA of the CDR3: TGTGCCAGCAGCTTGGAACTGAATAATTCACCCCTCCACTTT. Filled out from reference TRBV5-8 and TRBJ1-6, the complete variable domain reads EAGVTQSPTHLIKTRGQQATLRCSPISGHTSVYWYQQALGLGLQFLLWYDEGEERNRGNFPPRFSGRQFPNYSSELNVNALELEDSALYLCASSLELNNSPLHFGNGTRLTVT.

The genes are TRBV7-8 and TRBJ1-2; D might be TRBD1 (6 bases). The germline V gene has CDR1 SGHVS and CDR2 FQNEAQ. Trimming took 1 base from V and 5 from J, leaving 8 bases between them. The CDR3 extends over 13 amino acids. The CDR3 DNA is TGTGCCAGCAGCTTAGATGGACAGTATGGCTACACCTTC. As protein: CASSLDGQYGYTF.

The chain is built from TRBV18 and TRBJ1-1; 11 bases agree with TRBD1. Germline CDR1 is KGHSH and CDR2 is LQKENI. The CDR3 spans 15 residues. V dropped 2 bases and J dropped 5; count of bases not matched to a gene: 4. The CDR3 loop is CASSPGGTGGTEAFF. CDR3 in DNA: TGTGCCAGCTCACCAGGCGGGACAGGGGGGACTGAAGCTTTCTTT.

The rearrangement uses TRBV6-6 and TRBJ1-1; no clear D. The germline V gene encodes CDR1 MNHNY and CDR2 SVGAGI (reference sequence). The CDR3 totals 15 residues. V lost 10 bases and J 3 bases, leaving 21 bases between the germline ends. The chain's CDR3 is CATSEVYGQDTEAFF. DNA of the CDR3: TGTGCCACCTCAGAAGTTTACGGTCAGGACACTGAAGCTTTCTTT.

V is TRBV7-2 and J is TRBJ2-1; perhaps TRBD1 as D (6 bases). V was shortened by 1 base and J by 7 bases, with 14 bases between the two germline ends. Germline loops: CDR1 SGHTA, CDR2 FQGNSA. The CDR3 length is 15 residues. The CDR3 nucleotides are TGTGCCAGCAGCTTAGAACAACTAAGGGGGAATGAGCAGTTCTTC. It yields the protein CASSLEQLRGNEQFF.

This chain joins TRBV5-4 and TRBJ2-1; 8 bases fit TRBD1. V lost 5 bases to trimming and J lost 3 bases; unmatched junction nucleotides: 7. The CDR3 sequence is 15 residues long. Germline V gene data show CDR1 as SGHNT and CDR2 as YYREEE (reference sequence). CDR3 amino acids: CASSSPGTGYNEQFF. DNA of the CDR3: TGTGCCAGCAGTTCCCCCGGGACAGGCTACAATGAGCAGTTCTTC. The complete variable domain, with remaining parts taken from reference TRBV5-4 and TRBJ2-1, reads ETGVTQSPTHLIKTRGQQVTLRCSSQSGHNTVSWYQQALGQGPQFIFQYYREEENGRGNFPPRFSGLQFPNYSSELNVNALELDDSALYLCASSSPGTGYNEQFFGPGTRLTVL.

The gene calls are TRBV19 and TRBJ1-4; the D is unclear. The V gene lost 5 bases and the J gene lost 5 bases, with 15 bases spanning the gap. Germline V lookup: CDR1 LNHDA, CDR2 SQIVND (reference sequence). The CDR3 consists of 15 residues. This chain's CDR3 is CASSDYKGTNEKLFF. The CDR3 DNA follows: TGTGCCAGTAGTGACTACAAGGGAACGAATGAAAAACTGTTTTTT.

This clone was detected once. V gene TRBV5-4 combines with J gene TRBJ1-6, with a possible D match to TRBD1 (5 bases). V lost 3 bases and J lost 1, with 14 bases in between. From germline, CDR1 is SGHNT and CDR2 YYREEE (reference sequence). This CDR3 region has 17 residues. This CDR3 is CASSWDGGVSYNSPLHF. The CDR3 nucleotides are TGTGCCAGCAGCTGGGATGGGGGGGTATCCTATAATTCACCCCTCCACTTT.

The chain joins TRBV12-5 to TRBJ2-3; a weak D match, TRBD2 (5 bases). CDR3 length equals 16 residues. In germline, CDR1 is LGHNT, CDR2 FRNRAP. V shed 7 bases and J shed 2 bases, with 19 bases lying between them. Written as DNA, the CDR3 is TGTGCTAGTGCCCTGTCGTCGCTAGCAATCACAGATACGCAGTATTTT. Its protein is CASALSSLAITDTQYF.

V and J are TRBV28 and TRBJ1-3; 7 bases are shared with TRBD1. The CDR3 is made up of 15 amino acids. The ends lost 6 bases at V and 1 base at J; junction bases unmatched: 6. Germline values: CDR1 MDHEN, CDR2 SYDVKM. The CDR3 protein is CASSMTGRSGNTIYF. DNA for the CDR3: TGTGCCAGCAGCATGACAGGGAGGTCTGGAAACACCATATATTTT.

The chain links TRBV28 to TRBJ1-2; D may be TRBD1 (6 bases). V shed 7 bases and J shed 7 bases, with 13 bases lying between them. Germline V lookup: CDR1 MDHEN, CDR2 SYDVKM. The length of the CDR3 is 12 residues. The CDR3 sequence is CASNTGTSGYTF. CDR3 coding DNA: TGTGCCAGCAATACCGGGACATCTGGCTACACCTTC.

In nucleotides, the CDR3 is TGTGCCAGCAGCTTAGCATCTGGCGGGAGCTCCTACAATGAGCAGTTCTTC. Its protein product is CASSLASGGSSYNEQFF. The J gene is TRBJ2-1, the V gene TRBV7-2; 7 bases align to TRBD2. The CDR3 covers 17 residues. The V gene end was trimmed by 0 bases and the J gene end by 0 bases; junction bases not matched to a gene: 5. The V gene's germline CDR1 is SGHTA and CDR2 FQGNSA. Full variable domain (outside the CDR3, taken from reference TRBV7-2 and TRBJ2-1): GAGVSQSPSNKVTEKGKDVELRCDPISGHTALYWYRQSLGQGLEFLIYFQGNSAPDKSGLPSDRFSAERTGGSVSTLTIQRTQQEDSAVYLCASSLASGGSSYNEQFFGPGTRLTVL.

A few counts support this clone. V is TRBV14 and J is TRBJ2-1; 8 nucleotides agree with TRBD2. This CDR3 is 16 amino acids long. The trim removed 2 bases at V and 4 bases at J, leaving 7 bases unmatched. Germline V gives CDR1 SGHDN, CDR2 FVKESK. The CDR3 coding sequence is TGTGCCAGCAGCCAAATCAGCGGGGGAGCTTACAATGAGCAGTTCTTC. It encodes CASSQISGGAYNEQFF.

Notes on this clone: One end of the junction is discordant with germline, which a read error may explain. This sequence joins TRBV5-1 and TRBJ2-7; weak D call: TRBD1 (5 bases). This CDR3 region has 13 residues. From germline, CDR1 is SGHRS and CDR2 YFSETQ. CDR3 amino acids: CASSSPSQGNSFF. DNA for the CDR3: TGCGCCAGCAGCTCTCCCTCCCAGGGAAATTCCTTCTTC.

The CDR3 loop reads CASREAGALSNEQFF. Written as DNA, the CDR3 is TGTGCCAGCAGGGAAGCGGGAGCGTTGTCAAATGAGCAGTTCTTC. The V call is TRBV27, the J call TRBJ2-1; 8 bases are shared with TRBD2. The germline gives CDR1 MNHEY, CDR2 SMNVEV (reference sequence). V trimming: 6 bases; J trimming: 7 bases; junction bases outside the gene matches: 11. This CDR3 region has 15 residues.